This T cell receptor beta chain was recovered during a study of T-cell memory formation after mild COVID-19. Study-level information: Across donors, TCR clusters were largely donor specific.

TCRdb reprocessed the 5' RACE reads with MiXCR, giving one entry per CDR3 protein. The table lists 350,000 to 500,000 distinct CDR3 sequences, 18% of them singletons. Regarding the study as a whole: Researchers report contracting CD4+ clones mostly in CM and EM, with CD8+ clones in EMRA. The finding that pre-infection memory included some responding clones suggested that cross-reactive memory joined.

Turning to this clonotype: Its antigen is still unknown.

V was pared by 1 base and J by 4 bases, with 5 bases between. From germline, CDR1 is DFQATT and CDR2 SNEGSKA (reference sequence). This CDR3 region has 13 residues. This sequence joins TRBV20-1 and TRBJ1-6; D not certain. The sequence derives from a man aged 18 to 29 who had mild COVID-19 (a few samples of this study predate the infection). Cell type and time point are not known. Sequencing used PBMCs or a T cell subset sorted from them (not recorded which). CDR3 region: CSARVRYNSPLHF. DNA for the CDR3: TGCAGTGCTAGAGTTCGGTATAATTCACCCCTCCACTTT.